This T cell receptor beta chain was obtained from a study of shared clonotypes between healthy human individuals. Study-level background: The study used three CD4 naive, three CD4 memory, two CD8 naive and one CD8 memory plate per donor. Findings of the study overall: Generation of non-shared clonotypes was less probable than generation of clonotypes shared by all four donors.

TCRdb's copy holds only in-frame clones and misses some; the assay was immunoSEQ multiplex PCR. This table holds about 2.4 million clones, 93% found once. As for this clone: What it binds is not known.

Sample: naive CD4+ T cells from PBMCs. Indicated subset: CD45RA+ positively selected. This clonotype was obtained from a man between 18 and 35 years old in good health. Some clones in this sample may be carry-over from other donors' samples.

The CDR3 coding sequence is TGTGCCAGCAGTCGGACTAGCGGGACTTACGAGCAGTACTTC. Its protein product is CASSRTSGTYEQYF. The rearrangement uses TRBV2 and TRBJ2-7; TRBD2 aligns across 12 bases. The junction had 3 bases not matched to a gene; V was cut back by 5 bases and J by 4 bases. CDR3 length: 14 residues. Germline V gives CDR1 SNHLY, CDR2 FYNNEI. The variable domain in full, completed from reference TRBV2 and TRBJ2-7, reads EPEVTQTPSHQVTQMGQEVILRCVPISNHLYFYWYRQILGQKVEFLVSFYNNEISEKSEIFDDQFSVERPDGSNFTLKIRSTKLEDSAMYFCASSRTSGTYEQYFGPGTRLTVT.